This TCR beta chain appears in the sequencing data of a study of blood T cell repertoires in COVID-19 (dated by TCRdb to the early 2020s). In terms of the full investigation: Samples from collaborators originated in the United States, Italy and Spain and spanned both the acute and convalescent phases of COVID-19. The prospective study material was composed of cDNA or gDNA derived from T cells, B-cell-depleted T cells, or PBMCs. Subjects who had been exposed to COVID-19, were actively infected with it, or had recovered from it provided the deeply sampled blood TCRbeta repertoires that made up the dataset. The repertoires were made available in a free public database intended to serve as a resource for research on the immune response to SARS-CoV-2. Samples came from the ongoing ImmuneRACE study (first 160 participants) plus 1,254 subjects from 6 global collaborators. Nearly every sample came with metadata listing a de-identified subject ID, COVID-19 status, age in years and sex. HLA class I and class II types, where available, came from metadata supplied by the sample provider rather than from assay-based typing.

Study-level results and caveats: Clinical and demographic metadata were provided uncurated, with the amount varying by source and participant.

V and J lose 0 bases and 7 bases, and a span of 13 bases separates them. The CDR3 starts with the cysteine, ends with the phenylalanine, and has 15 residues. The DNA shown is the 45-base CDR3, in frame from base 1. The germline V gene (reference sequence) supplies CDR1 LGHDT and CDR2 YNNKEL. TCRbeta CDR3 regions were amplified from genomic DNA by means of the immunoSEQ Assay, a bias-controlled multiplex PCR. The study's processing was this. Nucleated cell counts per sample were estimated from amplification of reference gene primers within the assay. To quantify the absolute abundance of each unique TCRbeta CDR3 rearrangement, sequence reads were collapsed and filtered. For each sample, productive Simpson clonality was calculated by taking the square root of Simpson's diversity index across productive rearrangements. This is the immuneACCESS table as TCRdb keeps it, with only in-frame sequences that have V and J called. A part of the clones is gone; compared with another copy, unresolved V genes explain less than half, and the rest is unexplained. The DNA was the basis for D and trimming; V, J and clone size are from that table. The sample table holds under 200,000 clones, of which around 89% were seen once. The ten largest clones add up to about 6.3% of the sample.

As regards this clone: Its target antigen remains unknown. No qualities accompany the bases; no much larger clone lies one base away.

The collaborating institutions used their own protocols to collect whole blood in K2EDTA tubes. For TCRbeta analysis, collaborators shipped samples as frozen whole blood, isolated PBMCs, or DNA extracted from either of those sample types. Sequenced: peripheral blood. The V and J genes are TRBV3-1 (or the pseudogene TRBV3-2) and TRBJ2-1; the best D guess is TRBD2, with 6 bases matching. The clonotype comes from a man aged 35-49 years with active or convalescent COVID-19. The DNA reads TGTGCCAGCAGCCAAGAAAGACTAGGTTGGAATGAGCAGTTCTTC. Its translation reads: CASSQERLGWNEQFF.